The entry below describes one TCR beta chain. Per the original methods: The authors estimated nucleated cell counts from reference gene primer amplification. The method was immunoSEQ multiplex PCR; TCRdb's version includes in-frame clones alone and lacks a portion of them. V, J and clone size are taken as reported in that table, and D and trimming were inferred from the DNA itself. The data contain about 330,000 clones, more than 85% of them singletons. This entry is derived from a study of blood T cell repertoires in COVID-19. Study-wide context: T cells, B-cell-depleted T cells, or PBMCs provided the cDNA or gDNA that served as material.

Assignments of participants to cohorts depended upon their own reported clinical history. Recovery meant two consecutive negative NP/OP PCR tests, professional clearance, or resolved symptoms. The TCR originated in a woman in her twenties or thirties who had recovered from COVID-19. The sequenced sample consisted of PBMCs or T cells enriched from blood (not recorded which).

The CDR3 nucleotides are TGCGCCAGCAGCCAAGTTGGGACAGGAATCCGTGGCTACACCTTC. Its translation: CASSQVGTGIRGYTF. This chain connects TRBV4-1 to TRBJ1-2, with 8 bases identical to TRBD1. CDR1 MGHRA and CDR2 YSYEKL come from the germline V gene. V dropped 1 base and J dropped 7; count of bases not matched to a gene: 8. This CDR3 spans 15 amino acids.